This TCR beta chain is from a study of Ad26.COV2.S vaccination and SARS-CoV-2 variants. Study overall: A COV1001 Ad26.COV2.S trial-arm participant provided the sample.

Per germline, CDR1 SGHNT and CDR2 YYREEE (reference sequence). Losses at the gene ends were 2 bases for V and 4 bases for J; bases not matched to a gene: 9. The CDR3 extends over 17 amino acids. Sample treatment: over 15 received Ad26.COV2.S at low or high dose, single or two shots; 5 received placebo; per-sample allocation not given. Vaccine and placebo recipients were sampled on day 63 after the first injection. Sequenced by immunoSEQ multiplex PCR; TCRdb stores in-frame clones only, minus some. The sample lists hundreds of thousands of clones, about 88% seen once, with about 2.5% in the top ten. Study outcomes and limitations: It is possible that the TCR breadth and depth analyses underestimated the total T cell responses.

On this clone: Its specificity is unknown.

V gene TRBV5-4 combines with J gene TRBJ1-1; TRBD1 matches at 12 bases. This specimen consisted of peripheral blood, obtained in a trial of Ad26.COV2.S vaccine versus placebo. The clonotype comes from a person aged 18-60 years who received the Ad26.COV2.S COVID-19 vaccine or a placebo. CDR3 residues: CASSLGGQGAWVTEAFF. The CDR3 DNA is TGTGCCAGCAGCTTAGGGGGACAGGGGGCTTGGGTCACTGAAGCTTTCTTT.